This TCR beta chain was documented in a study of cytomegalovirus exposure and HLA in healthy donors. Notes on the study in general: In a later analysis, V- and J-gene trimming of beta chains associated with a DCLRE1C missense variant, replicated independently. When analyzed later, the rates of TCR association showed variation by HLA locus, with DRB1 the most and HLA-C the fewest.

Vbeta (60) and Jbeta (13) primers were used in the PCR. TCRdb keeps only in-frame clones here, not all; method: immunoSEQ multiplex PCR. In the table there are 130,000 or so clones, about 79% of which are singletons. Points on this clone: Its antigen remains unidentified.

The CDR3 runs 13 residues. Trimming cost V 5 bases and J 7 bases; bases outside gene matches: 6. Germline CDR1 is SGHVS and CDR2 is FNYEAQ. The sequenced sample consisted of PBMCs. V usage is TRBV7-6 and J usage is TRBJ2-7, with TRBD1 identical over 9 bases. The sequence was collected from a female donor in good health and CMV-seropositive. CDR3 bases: TGTGCCAGCAGCGGGGACAGGGCGGATGAGCAGTACTTC. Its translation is CASSGDRADEQYF.